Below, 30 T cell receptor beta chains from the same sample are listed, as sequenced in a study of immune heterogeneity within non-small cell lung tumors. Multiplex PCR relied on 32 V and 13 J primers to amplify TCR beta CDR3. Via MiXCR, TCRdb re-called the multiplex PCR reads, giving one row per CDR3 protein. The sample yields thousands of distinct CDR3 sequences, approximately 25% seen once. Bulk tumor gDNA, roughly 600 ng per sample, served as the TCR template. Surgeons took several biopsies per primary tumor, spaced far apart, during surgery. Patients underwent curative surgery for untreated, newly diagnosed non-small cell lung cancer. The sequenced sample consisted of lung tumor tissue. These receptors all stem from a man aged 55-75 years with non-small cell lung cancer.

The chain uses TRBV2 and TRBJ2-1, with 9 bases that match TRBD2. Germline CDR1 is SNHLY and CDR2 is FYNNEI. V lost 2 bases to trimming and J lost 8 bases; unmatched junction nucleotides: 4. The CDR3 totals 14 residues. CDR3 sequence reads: CASSETLAGDEQFF. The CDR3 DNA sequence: TGTGCCAGCAGTGAAACGTTAGCGGGAGATGAGCAGTTCTTC.

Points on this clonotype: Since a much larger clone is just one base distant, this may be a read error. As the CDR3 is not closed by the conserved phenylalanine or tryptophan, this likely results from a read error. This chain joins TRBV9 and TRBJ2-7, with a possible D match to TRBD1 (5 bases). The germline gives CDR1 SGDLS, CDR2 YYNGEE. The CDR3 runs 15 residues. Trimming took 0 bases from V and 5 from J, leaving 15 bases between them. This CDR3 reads CASSVDRAGLNEQYL. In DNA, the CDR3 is TGTGCCAGCAGCGTAGATAGGGCAGGGCTTAACGAGCAGTACTTG.

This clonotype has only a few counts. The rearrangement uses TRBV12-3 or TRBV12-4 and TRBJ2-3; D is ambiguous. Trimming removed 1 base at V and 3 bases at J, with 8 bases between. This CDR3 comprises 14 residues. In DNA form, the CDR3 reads TGTGCCAGCAGTTTAGAAGGGCGGACAGATACGCAGTATTTT. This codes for CASSLEGRTDTQYF.

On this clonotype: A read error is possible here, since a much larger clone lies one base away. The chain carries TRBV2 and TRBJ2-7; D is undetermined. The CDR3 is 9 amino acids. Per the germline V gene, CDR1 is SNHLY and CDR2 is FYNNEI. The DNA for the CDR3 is TGTGCCAGCGGCTACGAGAAGTACTTC. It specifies CASGYEKYF.

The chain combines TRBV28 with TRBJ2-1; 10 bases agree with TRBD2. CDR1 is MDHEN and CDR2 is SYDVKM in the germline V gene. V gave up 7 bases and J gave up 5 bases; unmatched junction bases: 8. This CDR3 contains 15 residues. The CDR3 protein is CASIPSGSGDNEQFF. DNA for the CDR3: TGTGCCAGCATTCCTAGCGGGAGCGGCGACAATGAGCAGTTCTTC.

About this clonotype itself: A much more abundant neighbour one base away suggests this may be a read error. The CDR3 reads CVSSHTDSVYEQYF. CDR3 nucleotide sequence: TGTGTCAGCAGCCACACGGACAGTGTCTACGAGCAGTACTTC. The genes are TRBV3-1 and TRBJ2-7, with a tentative D call TRBD1 (6 bases). Looked up from germline, CDR1 is LGHDT and CDR2 is YNNKEL (reference sequence). There are 14 residues in the CDR3.

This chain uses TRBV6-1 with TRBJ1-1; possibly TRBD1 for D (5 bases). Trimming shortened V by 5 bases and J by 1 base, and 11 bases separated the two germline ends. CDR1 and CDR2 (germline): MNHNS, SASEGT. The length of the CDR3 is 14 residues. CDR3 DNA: TGTGCCAGCAGTCGGGGCACGACGAACACTGAAGCTTTCTTT. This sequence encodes CASSRGTTNTEAFF.

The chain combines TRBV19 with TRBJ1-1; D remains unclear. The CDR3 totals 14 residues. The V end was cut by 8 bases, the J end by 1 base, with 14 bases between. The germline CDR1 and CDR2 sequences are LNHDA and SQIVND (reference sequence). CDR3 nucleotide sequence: TGTGCCAGTTCTAAAACGGTGGAGAACACTGAAGCTTTCTTT. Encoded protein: CASSKTVENTEAFF. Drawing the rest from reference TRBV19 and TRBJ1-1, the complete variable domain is DGGITQSPKYLFRKEGQNVTLSCEQNLNHDAMYWYRQDPGQGLRLIYYSQIVNDFQKGDIAEGYSVSREKKESFPLTVTSAQKNPTAFYLCASSKTVENTEAFFGQGTRLTVV.

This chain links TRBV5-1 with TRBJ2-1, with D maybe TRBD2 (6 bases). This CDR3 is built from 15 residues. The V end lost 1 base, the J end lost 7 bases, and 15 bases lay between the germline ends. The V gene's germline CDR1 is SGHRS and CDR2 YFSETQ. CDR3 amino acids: CASSLQPGLLNEQFF. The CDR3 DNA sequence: TGCGCCAGCAGCTTGCAACCGGGACTTTTAAATGAGCAGTTCTTC. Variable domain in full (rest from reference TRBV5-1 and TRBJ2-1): KAGVTQTPRYLIKTRGQQVTLSCSPISGHRSVSWYQQTPGQGLQFLFEYFSETQRNKGNFPGRFSGRQFSNSRSEMNVSTLELGDSALYLCASSLQPGLLNEQFFGPGTRLTVL.

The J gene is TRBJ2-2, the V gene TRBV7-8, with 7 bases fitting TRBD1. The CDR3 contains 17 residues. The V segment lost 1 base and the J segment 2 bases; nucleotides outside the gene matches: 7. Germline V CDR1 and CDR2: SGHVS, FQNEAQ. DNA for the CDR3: TGTGCCAGCAGCTTAGATCAAGGGGGCATTAACACCGGGGAGCTGTTTTTT. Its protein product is CASSLDQGGINTGELFF.

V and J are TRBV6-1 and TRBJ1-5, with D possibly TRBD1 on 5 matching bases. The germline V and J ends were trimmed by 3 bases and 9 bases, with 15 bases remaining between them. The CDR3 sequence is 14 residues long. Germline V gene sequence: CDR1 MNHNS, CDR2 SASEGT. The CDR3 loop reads CASSEGDGGWPQHF. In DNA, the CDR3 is TGTGCCAGCAGTGAGGGGGACGGCGGGTGGCCCCAGCATTTT.

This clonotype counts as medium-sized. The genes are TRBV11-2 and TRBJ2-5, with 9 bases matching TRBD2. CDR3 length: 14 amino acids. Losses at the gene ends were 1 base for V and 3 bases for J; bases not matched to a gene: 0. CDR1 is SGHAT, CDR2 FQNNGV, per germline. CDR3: CASSLGLAEETQYF. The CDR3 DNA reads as TGTGCCAGCAGCTTAGGACTAGCGGAAGAGACCCAGTACTTC.

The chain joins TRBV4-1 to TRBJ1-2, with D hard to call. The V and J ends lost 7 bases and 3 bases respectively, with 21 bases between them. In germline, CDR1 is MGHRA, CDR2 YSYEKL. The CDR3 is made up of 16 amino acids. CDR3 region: CASNPLGQISYYGYTF. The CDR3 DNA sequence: TGCGCCAGCAACCCCCTCGGGCAGATATCTTACTATGGCTACACCTTC.

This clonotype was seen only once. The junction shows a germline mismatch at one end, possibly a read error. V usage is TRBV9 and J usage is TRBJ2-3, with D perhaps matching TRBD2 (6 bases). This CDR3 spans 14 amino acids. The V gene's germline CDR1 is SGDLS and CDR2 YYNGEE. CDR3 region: CSSSLTGEADTQYF. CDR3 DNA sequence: TGTTCCAGCAGCCTAACGGGAGAGGCAGATACGCAGTATTTT. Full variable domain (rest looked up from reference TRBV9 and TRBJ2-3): DSGVTQTPKHLITATGQRVTLRCSPRSGDLSVYWYQQSLDQGLQFLIQYYNGEERAKGNILERFSAQQFPDLHSELNLSSLELGDSALYFCSSSLTGEADTQYFGPGTRLTVL.

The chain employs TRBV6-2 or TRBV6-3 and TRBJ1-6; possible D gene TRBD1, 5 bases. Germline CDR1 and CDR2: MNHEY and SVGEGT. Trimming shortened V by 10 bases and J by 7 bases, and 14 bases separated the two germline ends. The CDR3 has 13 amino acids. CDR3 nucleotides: TGTGCCATCCAGGGAATTATCAATTCACCCCTCCACTTT. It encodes CAIQGIINSPLHF.

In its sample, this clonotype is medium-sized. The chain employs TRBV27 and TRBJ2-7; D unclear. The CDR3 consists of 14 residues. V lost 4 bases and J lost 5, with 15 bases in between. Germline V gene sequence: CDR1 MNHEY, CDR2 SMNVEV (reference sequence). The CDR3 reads CASSSVTYHDEQYF. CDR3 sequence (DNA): TGTGCCAGCAGTTCCGTGACCTACCATGACGAGCAGTACTTC.

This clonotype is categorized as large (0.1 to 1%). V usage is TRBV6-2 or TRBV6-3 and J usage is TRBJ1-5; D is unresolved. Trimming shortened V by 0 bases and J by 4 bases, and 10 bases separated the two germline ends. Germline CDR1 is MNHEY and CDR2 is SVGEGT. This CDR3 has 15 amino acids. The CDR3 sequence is CASSYSSGGNQPQHF. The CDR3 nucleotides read TGTGCCAGCAGTTACTCTTCCGGAGGGAATCAGCCCCAGCATTTT.

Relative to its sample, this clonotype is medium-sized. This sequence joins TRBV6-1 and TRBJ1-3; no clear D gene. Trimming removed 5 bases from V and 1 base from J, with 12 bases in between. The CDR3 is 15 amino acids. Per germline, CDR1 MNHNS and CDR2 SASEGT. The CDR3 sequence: CASSSTAGSGNTIYF. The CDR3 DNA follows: TGTGCCAGCAGTTCGACGGCGGGGTCTGGAAACACCATATATTTT.

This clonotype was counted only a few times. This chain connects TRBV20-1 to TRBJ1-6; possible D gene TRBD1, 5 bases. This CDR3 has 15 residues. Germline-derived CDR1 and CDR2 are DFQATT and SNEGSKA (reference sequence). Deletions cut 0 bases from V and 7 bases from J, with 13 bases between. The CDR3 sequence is CSAREVDIVNSPLHF. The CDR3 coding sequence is TGCAGTGCTAGAGAAGTGGACATCGTCAATTCACCCCTCCACTTT.

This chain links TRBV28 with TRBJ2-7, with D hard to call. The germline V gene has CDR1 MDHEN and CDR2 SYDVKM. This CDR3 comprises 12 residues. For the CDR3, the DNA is TGTGTCTCACAAGAAGGCTCCTACGAGCAGTACTTC. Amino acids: CVSQEGSYEQYF. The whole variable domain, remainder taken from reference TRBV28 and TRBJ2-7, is DVKVTQSSRYLVKRTGEKVFLECVQDMDHENMFWYRQDPGLGLRLIYFSYDVKMKEKGDIPEGYSVSREKKERFSLILESASTNQTSMYLCVSQEGSYEQYFGPGTRLTVT.

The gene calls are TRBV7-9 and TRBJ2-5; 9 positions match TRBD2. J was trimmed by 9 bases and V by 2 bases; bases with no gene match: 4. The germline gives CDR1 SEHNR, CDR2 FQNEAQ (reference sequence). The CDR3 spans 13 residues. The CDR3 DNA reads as TGTGCCAGCAGCTTAACTAGCGGGTCGCCCCAGTACTTC. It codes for CASSLTSGSPQYF.

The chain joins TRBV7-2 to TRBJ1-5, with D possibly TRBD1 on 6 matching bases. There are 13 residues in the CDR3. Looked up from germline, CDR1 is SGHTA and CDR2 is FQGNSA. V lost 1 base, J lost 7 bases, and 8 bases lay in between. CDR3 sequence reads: CASSLVQGQPQHF. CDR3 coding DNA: TGTGCCAGCAGCTTAGTTCAGGGGCAGCCCCAGCATTTT. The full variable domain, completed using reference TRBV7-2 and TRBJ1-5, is GAGVSQSPSNKVTEKGKDVELRCDPISGHTALYWYRQSLGQGLEFLIYFQGNSAPDKSGLPSDRFSAERTGGSVSTLTIQRTQQEDSAVYLCASSLVQGQPQHFGDGTRLSIL.

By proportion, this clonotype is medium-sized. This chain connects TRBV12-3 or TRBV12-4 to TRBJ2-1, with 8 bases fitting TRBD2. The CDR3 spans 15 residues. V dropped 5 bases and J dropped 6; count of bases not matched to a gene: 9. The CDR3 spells CASSPSGRAINEQFF. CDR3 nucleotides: TGTGCCAGCAGTCCCTCCGGGAGGGCCATCAATGAGCAGTTCTTC.

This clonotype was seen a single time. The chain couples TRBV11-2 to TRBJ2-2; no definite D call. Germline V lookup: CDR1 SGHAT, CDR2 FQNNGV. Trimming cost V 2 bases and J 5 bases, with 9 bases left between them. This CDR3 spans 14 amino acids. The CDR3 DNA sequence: TGTGCCAGCAGCTTAACCACTAATACCGGGGAGCTGTTTTTT. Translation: CASSLTTNTGELFF.

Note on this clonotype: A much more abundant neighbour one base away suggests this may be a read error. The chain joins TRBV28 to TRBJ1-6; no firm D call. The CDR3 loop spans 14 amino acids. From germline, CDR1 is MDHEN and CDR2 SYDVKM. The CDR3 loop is CASSTYFGNLPLHF. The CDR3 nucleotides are TGTGCCAGCAGTACGTATTTTGGGAATTTACCCCTCCACTTT.

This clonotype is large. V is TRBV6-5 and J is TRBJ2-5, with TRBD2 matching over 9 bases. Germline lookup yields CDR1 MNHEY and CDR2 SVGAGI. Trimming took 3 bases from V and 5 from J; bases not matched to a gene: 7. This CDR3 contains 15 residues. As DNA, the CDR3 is TGTGCCAGCAGTTATCGCGGGAGGGCCTTCGAGACCCAGTACTTC. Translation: CASSYRGRAFETQYF.

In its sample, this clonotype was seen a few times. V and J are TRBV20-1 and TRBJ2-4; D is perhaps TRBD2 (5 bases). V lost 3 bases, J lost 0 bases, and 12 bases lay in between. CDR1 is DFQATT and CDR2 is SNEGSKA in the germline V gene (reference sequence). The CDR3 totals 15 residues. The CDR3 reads CSASGGLLAKNIQYF. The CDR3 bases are TGCAGTGCTAGTGGCGGGTTGCTAGCCAAAAACATTCAGTACTTC.

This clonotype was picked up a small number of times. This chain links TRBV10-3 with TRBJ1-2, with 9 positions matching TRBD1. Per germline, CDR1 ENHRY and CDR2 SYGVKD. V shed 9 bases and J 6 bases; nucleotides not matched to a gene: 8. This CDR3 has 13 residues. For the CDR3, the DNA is TGTGCCATACAAACAGGGGGCGGAAATGGCTACACCTTC. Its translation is CAIQTGGGNGYTF.

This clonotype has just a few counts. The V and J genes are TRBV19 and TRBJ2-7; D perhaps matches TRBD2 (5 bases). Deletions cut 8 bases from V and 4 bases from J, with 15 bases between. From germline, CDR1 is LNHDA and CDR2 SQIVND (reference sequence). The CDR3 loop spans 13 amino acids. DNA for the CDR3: TGTGCCAGTGGTAGCCGGGGTGGTTACGAGCAGTACTTC. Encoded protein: CASGSRGGYEQYF.

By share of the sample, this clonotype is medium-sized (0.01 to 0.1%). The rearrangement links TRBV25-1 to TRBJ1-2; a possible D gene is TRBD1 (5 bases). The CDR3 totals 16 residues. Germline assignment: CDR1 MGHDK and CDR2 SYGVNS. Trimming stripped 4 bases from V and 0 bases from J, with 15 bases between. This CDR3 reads CASSAAGTGANYGYTF. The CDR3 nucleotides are TGTGCCAGCAGTGCAGCCGGGACGGGGGCTAACTATGGCTACACCTTC.